This record looks at one TCR beta chain sequence and its context. In the source study's methods: Quantification of nucleated cells was approximated via reference gene primer amplification. Sequencing used immunoSEQ multiplex PCR; TCRdb keeps in-frame clones, though not all of them. D and trimming were read from the DNA, whereas the V and J calls and clone size are those reported in that table. The sample lists around 220,000 clones; around 85% were seen once. The sample is drawn from a study of blood T cell repertoires in COVID-19. Background on the study: Italy, Spain and the United States were the sources of the convalescent and acute COVID-19 samples. PBMCs, B-cell-depleted T cells, or T cells were the source of the cDNA or gDNA that made up the material.

V lost 4 bases to trimming and J lost 2 bases; unmatched junction nucleotides: 8. CDR1 is MNHNS, CDR2 SASEGT, per germline. CDR3 length: 16 residues. The origin of this receptor is a human donor in a cohort sampled during active COVID-19. The rearrangement joins TRBV6-1 to TRBJ1-3, with 7 bases identical to TRBD1. The sample was peripheral blood. CDR3 sequence reads: CASSASTGSAGNTIYF. The CDR3 DNA is TGTGCCAGCAGTGCGTCGACAGGGAGCGCTGGAAACACCATATATTTT.